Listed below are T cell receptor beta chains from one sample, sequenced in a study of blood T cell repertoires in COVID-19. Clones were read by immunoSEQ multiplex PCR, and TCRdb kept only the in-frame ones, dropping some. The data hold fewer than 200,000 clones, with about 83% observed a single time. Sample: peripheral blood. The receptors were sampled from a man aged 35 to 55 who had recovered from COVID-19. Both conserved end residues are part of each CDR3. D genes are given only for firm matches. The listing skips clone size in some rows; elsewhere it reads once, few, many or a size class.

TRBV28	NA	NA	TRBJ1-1	TGTGCCAGCAGTTTAACGGGTACTGAAGCTTTCTTT	CASSLTGTEAFF
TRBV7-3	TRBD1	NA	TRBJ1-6	TGTGCCAGCTGGGAACAGGGGGGGGGATCACCCCTCCACTTT	CASWEQGGGSPLHF
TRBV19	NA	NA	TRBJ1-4	TGTGCCAGTAGTATTGGGGAGATACTTAATGAAAAACTGTTTTTT	CASSIGEILNEKLFF
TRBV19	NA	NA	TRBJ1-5	TGTGCCAGTAGGGACAGATCGAATCAGCCCCAGCATTTT	CASRDRSNQPQHF
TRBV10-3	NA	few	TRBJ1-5	TGTGCCATCAGTGAGGGGAGTAGCAATCAGCCCCAGCATTTT	CAISEGSSNQPQHF
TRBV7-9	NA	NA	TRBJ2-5	TGTGCCAGCAGCGCCGGGAAGGACGAAGAGACCCAGTACTTC	CASSAGKDEETQYF
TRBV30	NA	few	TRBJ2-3	TGTGCCTGGGCCAGGGTTCCAGATACGCAGTATTTT	CAWARVPDTQYF
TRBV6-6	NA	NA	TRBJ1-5	TGTGCCAGCAGTTATACCGGGGGATCCAATCAGCCCCAGCATTTT	CASSYTGGSNQPQHF
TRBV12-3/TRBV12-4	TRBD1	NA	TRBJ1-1	TGTGCCAGCAGTCTACAGGGGGCGAGAGCTTTCTTT	CASSLQGARAFF
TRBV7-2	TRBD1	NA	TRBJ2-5	TGTGCCAGCAGCTTATACAGGGGGCTTTTCGAGACCCAGTACTTC	CASSLYRGLFETQYF
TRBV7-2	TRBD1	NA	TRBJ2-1	TGTGCCAGCAGCGTAGCCCGGACAGGGTACTCCTACAATGAGCAGTTCTTC	CASSVARTGYSYNEQFF
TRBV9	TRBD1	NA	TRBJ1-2	TGTGCCAGCACCAATTCCCCACAGGGGGGCTCTGGCTACACCTTC	CASTNSPQGGSGYTF
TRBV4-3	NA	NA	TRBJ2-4	TGCGCCAGCAGCCAAGAGAGAGGGTGGGGGAGGGCCAAAAACATTCAGTACTTC	CASSQERGWGRAKNIQYF
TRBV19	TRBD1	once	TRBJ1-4	TGTGCCAGTAGTACGGGGGACAGGGGGTTCGAAAAACTGTTTTTT	CASSTGDRGFEKLFF
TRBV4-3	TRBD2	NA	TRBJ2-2	TGCGCCAGCAGCCAAAAGGGACTAGCGGGGAACACCGGGGAGCTGTTTTTT	CASSQKGLAGNTGELFF
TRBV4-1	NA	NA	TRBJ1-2	TGCGCCAGCAGCCCACCCGACAGGAGGTATGGCTACACCTTC	CASSPPDRRYGYTF
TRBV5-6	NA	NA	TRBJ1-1	TGTGCCAGCAGCTTCCGCACCCTTAGTACTGAAGCTTTCTTT	CASSFRTLSTEAFF
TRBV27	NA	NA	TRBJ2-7	TGTGCCAGCAGCTTTATTGCCAGTTCCTACGAGCAGTACTTC	CASSFIASSYEQYF
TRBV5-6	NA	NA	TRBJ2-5	TGTGCCAGCAGCTTGCGACGGACTCCATCGACCCAGTACTTC	CASSLRRTPSTQYF
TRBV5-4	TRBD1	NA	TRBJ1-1	TGTGCCAGCAGCCCGGACAGGGGTGAAGCTTTCTTT	CASSPDRGEAFF
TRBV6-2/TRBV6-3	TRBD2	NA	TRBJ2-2	TGTGCCAGCAGTTACTCGGGGACTAGCGGGGGCCCCAACACCGGGGAGCTGTTTTTT	CASSYSGTSGGPNTGELFF
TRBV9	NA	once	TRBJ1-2	TGTGCCAGCAGCGTGCAGGCAGGGGCAGAGTATGGCTACACCTTC	CASSVQAGAEYGYTF
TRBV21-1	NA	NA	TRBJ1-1	TGTGCCAGCAGCACAGAGGTCGCGAACACTGAAGCTTTCTTT	CASSTEVANTEAFF
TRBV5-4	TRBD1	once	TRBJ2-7	TGTGCCAGCAGCTTGGGGGACAGGGGGACCTACGAGCAGTACTTC	CASSLGDRGTYEQYF
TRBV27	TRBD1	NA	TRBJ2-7	TGTGCCAGCAGGGTGGACAGGGATGCTTATGAGCAGTACTTC	CASRVDRDAYEQYF
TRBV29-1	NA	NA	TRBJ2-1	TGCAGCGTTGCCCCCGGGTATGAGCAGTTCTTC	CSVAPGYEQFF
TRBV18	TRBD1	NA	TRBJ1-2	TGTGCCAGCTCACCACCCGGGACAGGGACCTATGGCTACACCTTC	CASSPPGTGTYGYTF
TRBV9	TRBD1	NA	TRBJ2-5	TGTGCCAGCAGCGAGCCAGGGGGCGCGGGTGAGACCCAGTACTTC	CASSEPGGAGETQYF
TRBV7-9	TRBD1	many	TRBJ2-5	TGTGCCAGCCAGACAGGGGGCCTGTACCAAGAGACCCAGTACTTC	CASQTGGLYQETQYF